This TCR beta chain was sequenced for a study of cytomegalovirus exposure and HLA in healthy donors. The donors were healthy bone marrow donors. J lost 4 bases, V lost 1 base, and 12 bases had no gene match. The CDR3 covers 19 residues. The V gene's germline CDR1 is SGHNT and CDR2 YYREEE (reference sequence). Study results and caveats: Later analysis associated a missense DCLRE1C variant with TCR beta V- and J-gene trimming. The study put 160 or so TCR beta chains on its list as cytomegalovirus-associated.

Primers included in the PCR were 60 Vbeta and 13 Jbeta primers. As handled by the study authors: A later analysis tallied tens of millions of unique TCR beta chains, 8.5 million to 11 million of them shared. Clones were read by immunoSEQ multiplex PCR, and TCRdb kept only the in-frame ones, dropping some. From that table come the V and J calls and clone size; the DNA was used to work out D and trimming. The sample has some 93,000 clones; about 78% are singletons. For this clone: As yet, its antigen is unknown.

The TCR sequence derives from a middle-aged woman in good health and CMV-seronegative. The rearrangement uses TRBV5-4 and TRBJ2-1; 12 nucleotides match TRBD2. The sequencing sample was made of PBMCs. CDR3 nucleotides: TGTGCCAGCAGCTTGAATCTAGCGGGAGGGCCCGGCCGATACAATGAGCAGTTCTTC. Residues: CASSLNLAGGPGRYNEQFF.